These 8 T cell receptor beta chains were all obtained from the same sample, sequenced in a study of blood T cell repertoires in COVID-19. Produced via immunoSEQ multiplex PCR; TCRdb's table is partial and in-frame only. The table records around 250,000 clones, 85% of them present only once. Sequenced: peripheral blood. The source is a man over 45 with active or convalescent COVID-19.

The chain couples TRBV29-1 to TRBJ2-7; 11 positions agree with TRBD1. CDR3 length: 24 residues. Germline values: CDR1 SQVTM, CDR2 ANQGSEA. The trim removed 4 bases at V and 3 bases at J, leaving 35 bases unmatched. CDR3 nucleotide sequence: TGCAGCGTTGTTTATGGCTTCGGTCCCCCAGACAGCCCGAGAAGGGGACAGGGGGACTACGAGCAGTACTTC. As protein: CSVVYGFGPPDSPRRGQGDYEQYF.

V is TRBV9 and J is TRBJ1-2; possibly TRBD1 for D (5 bases). V lost 4 bases and J 4 bases, leaving 17 bases between the germline ends. Germline V gives CDR1 SGDLS, CDR2 YYNGEE. This CDR3 spans 15 amino acids. This CDR3 reads CASSPTTGLTYGYTF. The CDR3 region has the DNA TGTGCCAGCAGCCCTACCACGGGACTGACCTATGGCTACACCTTC.

This chain joins TRBV27 and TRBJ1-2; a possible D gene is TRBD1 (5 bases). There are 13 residues in the CDR3. Trimming left V 3 bases short and J 7 bases short, with 12 bases between. The germline gives CDR1 MNHEY, CDR2 SMNVEV (reference sequence). The chain's CDR3 is CASSFKGARGYTF. For the CDR3, the DNA is TGTGCCAGCAGTTTCAAAGGGGCGCGTGGCTACACCTTC.

The J gene is TRBJ2-3, the V gene TRBV28; D is uncertain. The CDR3 has 15 residues. Germline V gene data show CDR1 as MDHEN and CDR2 as SYDVKM. Trimming took off 2 bases at V and 2 bases at J, with 11 bases between the two ends. CDR3 in DNA: TGTGCCAGCAGTTTACTCGTGGTAGCCACAGATACGCAGTATTTT. Its protein is CASSLLVVATDTQYF.

The rearrangement uses TRBV4-2 and TRBJ1-5; tentative D call: TRBD1 (5 bases). Germline assignment: CDR1 LGHNA and CDR2 YNFKEQ. Trimming shortened V by 1 base and J by 3 bases, and 10 bases separated the two germline ends. CDR3 size: 15 residues. CDR3 residues: CASSQAGGDNQPQHF. CDR3 nucleotides: TGTGCCAGCAGCCAAGCGGGGGGGGACAATCAGCCCCAGCATTTT.

J is TRBJ1-2 and V is TRBV29-1; 8 bases line up with TRBD1. From germline, CDR1 is SQVTM and CDR2 ANQGSEA. The CDR3 is 12 amino acids. V lost 5 bases, J lost 10 bases, and 9 bases stayed unmatched. The CDR3 loop is CSVWTGFSDYTF. CDR3 sequence (DNA): TGCAGCGTTTGGACAGGGTTTAGTGACTACACCTTC.

CDR3 sequence (DNA): TGTGCCAGCTCACCACTAGCGGGAGTAATGGATACGCAGTATTTT. Translating it yields CASSPLAGVMDTQYF. The V call is TRBV18, the J call TRBJ2-3; 9 bases align to TRBD2. The CDR3 sequence is 15 residues long. Per the germline V gene, CDR1 is KGHSH and CDR2 is LQKENI. V trimming: 1 base; J trimming: 6 bases; junction bases outside the gene matches: 5.

The rearrangement links TRBV20-1 to TRBJ2-1, with a tentative D call TRBD1 (6 bases). This CDR3 is built from 11 residues. Trimming pared 6 bases from V and 7 bases from J, leaving 10 bases between. The germline V gene has CDR1 DFQATT and CDR2 SNEGSKA (reference sequence). The CDR3 spells CSARGVNEQFF. CDR3 sequence (DNA): TGCAGTGCCAGGGGAGTAAATGAGCAGTTCTTC.